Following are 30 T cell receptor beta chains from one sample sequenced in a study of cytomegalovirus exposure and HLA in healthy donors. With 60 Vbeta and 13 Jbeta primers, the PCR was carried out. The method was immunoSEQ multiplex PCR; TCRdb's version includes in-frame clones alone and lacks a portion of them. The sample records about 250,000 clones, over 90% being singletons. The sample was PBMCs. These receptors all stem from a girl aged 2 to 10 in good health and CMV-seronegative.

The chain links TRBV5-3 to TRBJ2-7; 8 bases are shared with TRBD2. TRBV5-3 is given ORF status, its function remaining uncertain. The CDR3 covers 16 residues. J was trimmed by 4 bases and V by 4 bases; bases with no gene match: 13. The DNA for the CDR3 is TGTGCCAGAAGCCAAAGGGTGGGACTAGGCCCTTACGAGCAGTACTTC. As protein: CARSQRVGLGPYEQYF.

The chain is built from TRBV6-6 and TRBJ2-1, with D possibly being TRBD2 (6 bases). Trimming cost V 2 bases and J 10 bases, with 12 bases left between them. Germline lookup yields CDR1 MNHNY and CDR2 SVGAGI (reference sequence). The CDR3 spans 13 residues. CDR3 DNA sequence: TGTGCCAGCAGTTACATAGCGGTAGGAGAGCAGTTCTTC. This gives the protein CASSYIAVGEQFF.

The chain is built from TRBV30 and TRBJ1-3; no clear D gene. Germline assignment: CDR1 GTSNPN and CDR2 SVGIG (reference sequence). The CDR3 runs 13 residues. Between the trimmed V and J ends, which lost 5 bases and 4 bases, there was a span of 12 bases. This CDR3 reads CAWGIGSGNTIYF. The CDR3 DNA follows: TGTGCCTGGGGAATAGGGAGCGGAAACACCATATATTTT.

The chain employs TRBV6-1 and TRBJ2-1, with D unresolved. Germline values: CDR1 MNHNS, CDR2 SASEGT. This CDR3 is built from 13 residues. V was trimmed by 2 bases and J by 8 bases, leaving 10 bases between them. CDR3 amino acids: CASSEIPSDEQFF. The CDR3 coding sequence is TGTGCCAGCAGTGAAATCCCCAGCGATGAGCAGTTCTTC.

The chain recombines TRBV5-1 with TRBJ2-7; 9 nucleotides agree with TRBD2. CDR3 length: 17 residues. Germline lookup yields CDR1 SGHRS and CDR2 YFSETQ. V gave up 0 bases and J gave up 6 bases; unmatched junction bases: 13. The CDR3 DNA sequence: TGCGCCAGCAGCTTGGCGGGCGGGGGGGCCGCTCAGGGCGAGCAGTACTTC. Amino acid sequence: CASSLAGGGAAQGEQYF.

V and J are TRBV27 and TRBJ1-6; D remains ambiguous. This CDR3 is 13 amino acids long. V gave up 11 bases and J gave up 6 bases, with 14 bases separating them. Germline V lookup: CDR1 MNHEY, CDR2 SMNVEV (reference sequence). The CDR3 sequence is CASGTGPNSPLHF. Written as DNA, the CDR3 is TGTGCCTCTGGTACGGGTCCTAATTCACCCCTCCACTTT.

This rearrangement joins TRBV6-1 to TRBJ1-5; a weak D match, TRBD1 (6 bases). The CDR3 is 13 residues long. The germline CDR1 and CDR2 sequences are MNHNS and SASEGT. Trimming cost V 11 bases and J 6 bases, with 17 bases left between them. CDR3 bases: TGTGCCTGCAACTCAGGGGTGGCTCAGCCCCAGCATTTT. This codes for CACNSGVAQPQHF.

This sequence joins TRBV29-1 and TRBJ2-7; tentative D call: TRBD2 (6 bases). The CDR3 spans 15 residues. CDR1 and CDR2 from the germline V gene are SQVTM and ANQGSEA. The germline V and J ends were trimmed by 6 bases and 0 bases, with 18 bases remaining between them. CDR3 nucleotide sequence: TGCAGCGTAGCTGGGACTTCGCTCTTCTCCTACGAGCAGTACTTC. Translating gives CSVAGTSLFSYEQYF.

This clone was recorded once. The CDR3 sequence is CASSPRTGEDYGYTF. The CDR3 DNA is TGTGCCAGCAGCCCCCGGACAGGGGAGGACTATGGCTACACCTTC. J is TRBJ1-2 and V is TRBV9; 9 bases match TRBD1. CDR1 is SGDLS, CDR2 YYNGEE, per germline. CDR3 length equals 15 residues. The V and J ends lost 4 bases and 3 bases, in that order; junction bases with no gene match: 7.

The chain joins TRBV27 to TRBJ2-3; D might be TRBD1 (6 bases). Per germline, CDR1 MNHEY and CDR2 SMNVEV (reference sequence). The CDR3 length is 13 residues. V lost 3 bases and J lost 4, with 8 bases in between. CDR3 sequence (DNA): TGTGCCAGCAGTTTTGGGACACCAGATACGCAGTATTTT. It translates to CASSFGTPDTQYF.

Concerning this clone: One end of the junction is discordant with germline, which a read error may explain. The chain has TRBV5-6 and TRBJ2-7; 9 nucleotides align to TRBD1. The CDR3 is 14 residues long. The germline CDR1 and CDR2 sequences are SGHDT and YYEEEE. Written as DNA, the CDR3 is TGTGCCAGCAGCTCAACCGGGACAGGGTACTTTCCCAACTTC. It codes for CASSSTGTGYFPNF.

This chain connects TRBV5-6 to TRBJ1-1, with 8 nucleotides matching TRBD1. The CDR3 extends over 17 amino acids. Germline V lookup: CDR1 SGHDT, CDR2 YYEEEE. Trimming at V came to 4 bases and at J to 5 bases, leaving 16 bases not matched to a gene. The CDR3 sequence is CASSLGTGLLRGTEAFF. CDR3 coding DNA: TGTGCCAGCAGCCTCGGGACAGGTCTCCTGCGGGGGACTGAAGCTTTCTTT. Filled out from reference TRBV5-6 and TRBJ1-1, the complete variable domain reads DAGVTQSPTHLIKTRGQQVTLRCSPKSGHDTVSWYQQALGQGPQFIFQYYEEEERQRGNFPDRFSGHQFPNYSSELNVNALLLGDSALYLCASSLGTGLLRGTEAFFGQGTRLTVV.

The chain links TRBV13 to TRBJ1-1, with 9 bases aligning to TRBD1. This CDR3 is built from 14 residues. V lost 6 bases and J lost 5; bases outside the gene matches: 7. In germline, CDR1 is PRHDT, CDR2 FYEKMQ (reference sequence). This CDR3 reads CASSHRGRPTEAFF. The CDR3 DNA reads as TGTGCCAGCAGTCACAGGGGGCGACCAACTGAAGCTTTCTTT.

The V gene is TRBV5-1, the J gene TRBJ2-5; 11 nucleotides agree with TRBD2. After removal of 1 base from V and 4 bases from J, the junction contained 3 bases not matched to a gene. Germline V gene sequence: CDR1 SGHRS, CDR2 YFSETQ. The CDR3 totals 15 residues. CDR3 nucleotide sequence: TGCGCCAGCAGCTTGAGGCTAGCGGGGGGAGAGACCCAGTACTTC. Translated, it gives CASSLRLAGGETQYF.

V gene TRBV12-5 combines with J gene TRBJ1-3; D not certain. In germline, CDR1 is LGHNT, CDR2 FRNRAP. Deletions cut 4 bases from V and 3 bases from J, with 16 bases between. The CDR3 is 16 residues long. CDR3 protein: CASGSFQGASGNTIYF. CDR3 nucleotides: TGTGCTAGTGGTTCCTTCCAAGGAGCCAGTGGAAACACCATATATTTT.

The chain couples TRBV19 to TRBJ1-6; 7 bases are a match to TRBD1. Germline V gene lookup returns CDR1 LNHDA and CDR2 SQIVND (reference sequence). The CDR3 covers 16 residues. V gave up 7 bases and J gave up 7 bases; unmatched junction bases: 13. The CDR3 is CASTGRGAGGNSPLHF. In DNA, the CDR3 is TGTGCCAGTACCGGAAGAGGGGCAGGGGGAAATTCACCCCTCCACTTT.

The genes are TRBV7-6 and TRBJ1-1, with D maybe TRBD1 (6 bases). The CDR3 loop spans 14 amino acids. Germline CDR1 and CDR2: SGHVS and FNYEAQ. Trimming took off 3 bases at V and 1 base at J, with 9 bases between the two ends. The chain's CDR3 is CASSLQTGNTEAFF. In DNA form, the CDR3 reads TGTGCCAGCAGCTTGCAGACAGGGAACACTGAAGCTTTCTTT.

CDR3 nucleotide sequence: TGTGCCAGCAGGGGACAGGGTCCCAATCAGCCCCAGCATTTT. Translating gives CASRGQGPNQPQHF. The V gene is TRBV27, the J gene TRBJ1-5; 9 positions agree with TRBD1. The CDR3 loop spans 14 amino acids. Germline lookup yields CDR1 MNHEY and CDR2 SMNVEV (reference sequence). The J segment lost 3 bases and the V segment lost 6 bases, leaving 3 bases of the junction unmatched.

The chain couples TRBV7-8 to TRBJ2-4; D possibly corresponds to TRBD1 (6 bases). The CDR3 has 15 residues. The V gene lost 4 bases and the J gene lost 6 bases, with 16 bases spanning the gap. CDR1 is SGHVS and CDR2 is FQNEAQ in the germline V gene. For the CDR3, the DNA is TGTGCCAGCAGCTCCGGGACACAGTGGGGAAACATTCAGTACTTC. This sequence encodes CASSSGTQWGNIQYF.

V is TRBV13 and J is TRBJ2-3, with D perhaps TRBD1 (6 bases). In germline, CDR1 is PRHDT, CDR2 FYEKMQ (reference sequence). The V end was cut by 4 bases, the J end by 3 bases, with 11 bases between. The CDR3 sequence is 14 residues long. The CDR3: CASSSTGITDTQYF. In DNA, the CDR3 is TGTGCCAGCAGCTCTACAGGGATTACAGATACGCAGTATTTT. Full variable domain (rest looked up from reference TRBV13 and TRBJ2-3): AAGVIQSPRHLIKEKRETATLKCYPIPRHDTVYWYQQGPGQDPQFLISFYEKMQSDKGSIPDRFSAQQFSDYHSELNMSSLELGDSALYFCASSSTGITDTQYFGPGTRLTVL.

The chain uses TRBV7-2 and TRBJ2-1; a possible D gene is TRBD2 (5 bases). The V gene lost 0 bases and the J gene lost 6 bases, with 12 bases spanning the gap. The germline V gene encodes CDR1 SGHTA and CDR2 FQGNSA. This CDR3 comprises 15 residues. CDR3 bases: TGTGCCAGCAGCTTAGCCCGACACGGAGGCAATGAGCAGTTCTTC. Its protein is CASSLARHGGNEQFF.

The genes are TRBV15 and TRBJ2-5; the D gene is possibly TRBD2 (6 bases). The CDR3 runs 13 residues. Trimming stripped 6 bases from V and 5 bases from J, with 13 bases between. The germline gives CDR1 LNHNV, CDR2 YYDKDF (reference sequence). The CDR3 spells CATRTPSAETQYF. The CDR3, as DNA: TGTGCCACCAGGACCCCTAGCGCGGAGACCCAGTACTTC.

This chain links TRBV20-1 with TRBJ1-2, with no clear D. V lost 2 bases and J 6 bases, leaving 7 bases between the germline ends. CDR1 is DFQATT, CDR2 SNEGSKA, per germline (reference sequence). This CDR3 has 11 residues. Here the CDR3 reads CSARSGNGYTF. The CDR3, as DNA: TGCAGTGCTAGATCGGGGAATGGCTACACCTTC.

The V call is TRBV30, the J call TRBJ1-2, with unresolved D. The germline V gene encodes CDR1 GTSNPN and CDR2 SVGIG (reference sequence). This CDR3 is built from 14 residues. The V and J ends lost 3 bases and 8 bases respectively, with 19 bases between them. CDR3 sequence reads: CAWRLPEEGVGYTF. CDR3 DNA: TGTGCCTGGAGATTGCCGGAGGAGGGTGTCGGCTACACCTTC.

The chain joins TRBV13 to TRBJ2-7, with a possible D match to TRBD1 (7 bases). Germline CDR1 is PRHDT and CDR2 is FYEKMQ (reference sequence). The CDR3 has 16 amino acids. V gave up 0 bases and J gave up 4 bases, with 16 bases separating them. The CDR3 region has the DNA TGTGCCAGCAGCTTAGGCCAGGGGGGAGTGGGTTACGAGCAGTACTTC. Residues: CASSLGQGGVGYEQYF.

Here the CDR3 DNA reads TGCGCCAGCAGCTTGGGACAGGGGTCGGTCGGCTACGAGCAGTACTTC. It is translated as CASSLGQGSVGYEQYF. The rearrangement links TRBV5-1 to TRBJ2-7, with 8 bases that match TRBD1. The V gene's germline CDR1 is SGHRS and CDR2 YFSETQ. The J segment lost 3 bases and the V segment lost 0 bases, leaving 8 bases of the junction unmatched. The CDR3 runs to 16 residues.

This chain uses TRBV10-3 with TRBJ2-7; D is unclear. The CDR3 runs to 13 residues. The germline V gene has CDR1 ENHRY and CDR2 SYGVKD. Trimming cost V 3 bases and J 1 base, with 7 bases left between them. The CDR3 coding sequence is TGTGCCATCAGTGAAGAGAAGTCCTACGAGCAGTACTTC. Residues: CAISEEKSYEQYF.

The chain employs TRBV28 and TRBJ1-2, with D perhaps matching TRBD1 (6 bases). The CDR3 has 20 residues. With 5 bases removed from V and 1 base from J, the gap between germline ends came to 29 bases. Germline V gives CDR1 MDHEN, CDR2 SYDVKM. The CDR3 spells CASSELPRSGGGGNNYGYTF. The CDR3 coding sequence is TGTGCCAGCAGTGAACTACCCCGGTCGGGGGGAGGGGGAAATAACTATGGCTACACCTTC.

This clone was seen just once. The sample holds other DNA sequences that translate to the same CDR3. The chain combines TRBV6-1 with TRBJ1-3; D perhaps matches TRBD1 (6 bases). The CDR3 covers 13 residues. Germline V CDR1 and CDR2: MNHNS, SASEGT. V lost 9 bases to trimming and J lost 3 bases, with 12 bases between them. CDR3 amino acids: CASSRTVGNTIYF. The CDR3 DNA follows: TGTGCCAGTTCTCGGACAGTTGGAAACACCATATATTTT.

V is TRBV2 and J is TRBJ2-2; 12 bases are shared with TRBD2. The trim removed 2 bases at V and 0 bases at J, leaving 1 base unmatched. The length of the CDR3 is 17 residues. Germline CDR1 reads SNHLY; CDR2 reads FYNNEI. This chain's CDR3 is CASSERTSGTNTGELFF. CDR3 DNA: TGTGCCAGCAGTGAAAGGACTAGCGGGACGAACACCGGGGAGCTGTTTTTT.